A single sample gave rise to the 27 T cell receptor beta chains below, sequenced in a study of identical twins. MiXCR, run by TCRdb on the 5' RACE reads, gives a single entry per CDR3 protein. The table includes 200,000 to 250,000 distinct CDR3 sequences, under 8.5% detected once. These records were also assigned to another study, of T cells expressing NK-cell markers.

The sample consisted of CD8+ T cells sorted from blood. Every receptor here comes from a woman aged 18-29 years in good health.

A few counts support this clonotype. CDR3 in amino acids: CAWSDPWEQYF. The CDR3 nucleotides are TGTGCCTGGAGCGACCCGTGGGAGCAGTACTTC. The chain couples TRBV30 to TRBJ2-7; D is unresolved. The V gene's germline CDR1 is GTSNPN and CDR2 SVGIG (reference sequence). Trimming removed 3 bases at V and 7 bases at J, with 10 bases between. The CDR3 length is 11 residues. Looking up the rest from reference TRBV30 and TRBJ2-7 gives the full variable domain: SQTIHQWPATLVQPVGSPLSLECTVEGTSNPNLYWYRQAAGRGLQLLFYSVGIGQISSEVPQNLSASRPQDRQFILSSKKLLLSDSGFYLCAWSDPWEQYFGPGTRLTVT.

This clonotype was observed a handful of times. The V call is TRBV7-2, the J call TRBJ2-3; D remains unclear. Trimming pared 5 bases from V and 2 bases from J, leaving 8 bases between. This CDR3 contains 13 residues. CDR1 and CDR2 (germline): SGHTA, FQGNSA. Here the CDR3 DNA reads TGTGCCAGCAGCCCTGGAATCACAGATACGCAGTATTTT. It translates to CASSPGITDTQYF.

This clonotype turned up a few times. The chain links TRBV6-4 to TRBJ2-3, with a tentative D call TRBD1 (6 bases). In germline, CDR1 is MRHNA, CDR2 SNTAGT. The CDR3 extends over 14 amino acids. The V and J ends lost 4 bases and 5 bases respectively, with 13 bases between them. CDR3 coding DNA: TGTGCCAGCAGTGTCTGGGGGCAAGGAGATACGCAGTATTTT. Amino acids: CASSVWGQGDTQYF.

The chain joins TRBV29-1 to TRBJ1-2, with 12 bases fitting TRBD1. CDR3 length equals 13 residues. In germline, CDR1 is SQVTM, CDR2 ANQGSEA. Losses at the gene ends were 5 bases for V and 7 bases for J; bases not matched to a gene: 5. In DNA form, the CDR3 reads TGCAGCGTTAGGGACAGGGGGCGTTTTGGCTACACCTTC. Encoded protein: CSVRDRGRFGYTF.

The rearrangement joins TRBV10-2 to TRBJ2-1; 10 bases line up with TRBD2. With 8 bases clipped from V and 8 bases from J, the junction kept 12 bases outside the gene matches. CDR1 is WSHSY, CDR2 SAAADI, per germline. This CDR3 is built from 15 residues. In DNA form, the CDR3 reads TGCGCCAGCCAGGGCAGCGGGAGGGCCCCATATGAGCAGTTCTTC. It yields the protein CASQGSGRAPYEQFF.

This clonotype was counted ten times or more. The chain recombines TRBV9 with TRBJ2-1; D gene unclear. This CDR3 comprises 15 residues. The germline gives CDR1 SGDLS, CDR2 YYNGEE. The ends were cut back, 5 bases at V and 0 bases at J, with 12 bases in the middle. Here the CDR3 DNA reads TGTGCCAGCAGTCTGCTGGTAAGCTCCTACAATGAGCAGTTCTTC. Its protein is CASSLLVSSYNEQFF.

The rearrangement links TRBV20-1 to TRBJ2-7, with 10 bases fitting TRBD2. This CDR3 comprises 16 residues. Germline CDR1 and CDR2: DFQATT and SNEGSKA (reference sequence). The junction had 8 bases not matched to a gene; V was cut back by 0 bases and J by 3 bases. CDR3 sequence (DNA): TGCAGTGCTAGAGATCAAACCGGGACTAGCGACTACGAGCAGTACTTC. This translates into CSARDQTGTSDYEQYF.

The chain recombines TRBV9 with TRBJ2-5, with 10 bases that match TRBD1. V lost 3 bases and J lost 5; bases outside the gene matches: 7. This CDR3 is 15 amino acids long. Germline V lookup: CDR1 SGDLS, CDR2 YYNGEE. DNA of the CDR3: TGTGCCAGCAGCGCCGGGACAGGGGCGGCGGAGACCCAGTACTTC. It specifies CASSAGTGAAETQYF.

This clonotype was found a few times. V usage is TRBV12-3 or TRBV12-4 and J usage is TRBJ2-2; possible D gene TRBD2, 5 bases. The CDR3 is made up of 17 amino acids. Between the trimmed V and J ends, which lost 5 bases and 2 bases, there was a span of 18 bases. The CDR3 DNA reads TGTGCCAGCAGTGACTTGGGCCTCGACTACAACACCGGGGAGCTGTTTTTT. Translating it yields CASSDLGLDYNTGELFF.

In its sample, this clonotype was seen a few times. The J gene is TRBJ2-1, the V gene TRBV6-2 or TRBV6-3; 8 positions match TRBD2. Looked up from germline, CDR1 is MNHEY and CDR2 is SVGEGT. Trimming at V came to 8 bases and at J to 0 bases, leaving 9 bases not matched to a gene. The CDR3 runs to 16 residues. Written as DNA, the CDR3 is TGTGCCAGCGAGGGGGTCGGGAGGGCCTCCTACAATGAGCAGTTCTTC. This translates into CASEGVGRASYNEQFF.

The table lists this clonotype with a few counts. The rearrangement joins TRBV7-9 to TRBJ2-4; possibly TRBD1 or TRBD2 for D (6 bases each). Trimming removed 8 bases from V and 7 bases from J, with 21 bases in between. The CDR3 sequence is 15 residues long. Per the germline V gene, CDR1 is SEHNR and CDR2 is FQNEAQ (reference sequence). The CDR3 sequence is CASSTEGGGRNIQYF. The CDR3 DNA sequence: TGTGCCAGCTCTACAGAGGGGGGAGGTAGGAACATTCAGTACTTC.

This clonotype has a handful of counts. The chain combines TRBV11-2 with TRBJ2-4; 7 bases line up with TRBD1. The CDR3 has 15 amino acids. Germline lookup yields CDR1 SGHAT and CDR2 FQNNGV. V lost 3 bases to trimming and J lost 1 base; unmatched junction nucleotides: 3. The CDR3 nucleotides read TGTGCCAGCAGCTTTACAGGGGCGGCCAAAAACATTCAGTACTTC. Translating gives CASSFTGAAKNIQYF.

On this clonotype: Possible read error: a much larger clone is one base away. This chain links TRBV12-3 or TRBV12-4 with TRBJ2-1; D not resolved. The CDR3 covers 12 residues. The CDR3 is CACSPTRGGQFF. DNA of the CDR3: TGTGCCTGCAGCCCTACCCGAGGTGGGCAGTTCTTC.

Details on this clonotype: A read error may produce the germline difference seen at one junction end. The J gene is TRBJ2-1, the V gene TRBV6-2 or TRBV6-3; TRBD1 agrees at 10 bases. Germline values: CDR1 MNHEY, CDR2 SVGEGT. The CDR3 has 16 residues. The CDR3 region has the DNA TGTACCAGCAGTTTCACCGGGACAGGGGTAAACAATGAGCAGTTCTTC. As protein: CTSSFTGTGVNNEQFF.

This clonotype was picked up many times. The chain has TRBV7-8 and TRBJ1-1; D call uncertain. Germline CDR1 SGHVS, CDR2 FQNEAQ. Trimming removed 1 base at V and 3 bases at J, with 6 bases between. This CDR3 region has 13 residues. The CDR3 protein is CASSLEPDTEAFF. CDR3 DNA sequence: TGTGCCAGCAGCTTAGAGCCGGACACTGAAGCTTTCTTT. Supplemented by reference TRBV7-8 and TRBJ1-1, the full variable domain reads GAGVSQSPRYKVAKRGQDVALRCDPISGHVSLFWYQQALGQGPEFLTYFQNEAQLDKSGLPSDRFFAERPEGSVSTLKIQRTQQEDSAVYLCASSLEPDTEAFFGQGTRLTVV.

Concerning this clonotype itself: One junction end does not reproduce the germline sequence, and a read error may be involved. The genes are TRBV12-3 or TRBV12-4 and TRBJ2-6; 7 nucleotides align to TRBD1. The CDR3 contains 18 residues. CDR3 protein: CASSLGTVASSGANVLTF. CDR3 nucleotides: TGTGCCAGCAGCTTAGGGACAGTGGCCTCCTCTGGGGCCAACGTCCTGACTTTC.

The rearrangement uses TRBV29-1 and TRBJ1-2, with a tentative D call TRBD1 (5 bases). Germline V gene sequence: CDR1 SQVTM, CDR2 ANQGSEA. This CDR3 contains 11 residues. V lost 8 bases and J 5 bases, leaving 12 bases between the germline ends. CDR3 DNA sequence: TGCAGCCCTGAGAGGGGATATGGCTACACCTTC. Protein sequence: CSPERGYGYTF.

This clonotype occurred many times. V usage is TRBV5-1 and J usage is TRBJ2-7; D is perhaps TRBD2 (5 bases). The CDR3 length is 13 residues. Germline assignment: CDR1 SGHRS and CDR2 YFSETQ. The ends were cut back, 2 bases at V and 2 bases at J, with 8 bases in the middle. The CDR3 DNA reads as TGCGCCAGCAGCTTTGGGCGGGCCTACGAGCAGTACTTC. Residues: CASSFGRAYEQYF. Full variable domain (outside the CDR3, taken from reference TRBV5-1 and TRBJ2-7): KAGVTQTPRYLIKTRGQQVTLSCSPISGHRSVSWYQQTPGQGLQFLFEYFSETQRNKGNFPGRFSGRQFSNSRSEMNVSTLELGDSALYLCASSFGRAYEQYFGPGTRLTVT.

This clonotype was counted between two and nine times. CDR3: CASSLLPWTSGGIYNEQFF. Written as DNA, the CDR3 is TGTGCCAGCAGCTTACTACCCTGGACTAGCGGGGGAATATACAATGAGCAGTTCTTC. J is TRBJ2-1 and V is TRBV11-2, with TRBD2 identical over 13 bases. Germline V gene data show CDR1 as SGHAT and CDR2 as FQNNGV. The CDR3 covers 19 residues. J was trimmed by 4 bases and V by 2 bases; bases with no gene match: 11.

The V call is TRBV6-5, the J call TRBJ1-1; no reliable D call. This CDR3 region has 15 residues. Germline CDR1 is MNHEY and CDR2 is SVGAGI. V lost 0 bases and J 0 bases, leaving 8 bases between the germline ends. CDR3 bases: TGTGCCAGCAGTTACTCGTCAGTAATGAACACTGAAGCTTTCTTT. This encodes CASSYSSVMNTEAFF.

This clonotype was found a few times. The chain joins TRBV11-2 to TRBJ2-5; TRBD2 is a possible D gene (5 bases). There are 12 residues in the CDR3. The germline CDR1 and CDR2 sequences are SGHAT and FQNNGV. V lost 5 bases and J lost 9, with 13 bases in between. The CDR3 nucleotides read TGTGCCAGCAGCCACGATAGCGTCCCCCAGTACTTC. It yields the protein CASSHDSVPQYF.

DNA of the CDR3: TGTGCCTGGGGAACCGTGGAGACCCAGTACTTC. It translates to CAWGTVETQYF. This rearrangement joins TRBV30 to TRBJ2-5; D is uncertain. This CDR3 has 11 residues. Trimming pared 5 bases from V and 5 bases from J, leaving 9 bases between. CDR1 is GTSNPN, CDR2 SVGIG, per germline (reference sequence).

This clonotype has at least ten counts. The chain has TRBV10-1 and TRBJ2-3, with D unclear. This CDR3 region has 14 residues. Per germline, CDR1 WNHNN and CDR2 SYGVQD (reference sequence). Trimming left V 3 bases short and J 6 bases short, with 13 bases between. CDR3: CASSEKARWDTQYF. In DNA form, the CDR3 reads TGCGCCAGCAGTGAAAAGGCGAGGTGGGATACGCAGTATTTT.

The V and J genes are TRBV29-1 and TRBJ1-2, with D hard to call. The CDR3 is made up of 12 amino acids. From germline, CDR1 is SQVTM and CDR2 ANQGSEA. The V and J ends lost 2 bases and 6 bases respectively, with 10 bases between them. CDR3 region: CSVESQRDGYTF. CDR3 DNA sequence: TGCAGCGTTGAAAGCCAGCGTGATGGCTACACCTTC.

The DNA for the CDR3 is TGTGCCAGCAGCGTAGATGGGACTAGCGTTGACAATGAGCAGTTCTTC. Translated: CASSVDGTSVDNEQFF. V gene TRBV9 combines with J gene TRBJ2-1; 10 nucleotides agree with TRBD2. The CDR3 totals 16 residues. Germline V gene sequence: CDR1 SGDLS, CDR2 YYNGEE. V was pared by 0 bases and J by 5 bases, with 5 bases of the junction left unmatched.

In this sample, this clonotype turned up a few times. The chain links TRBV27 to TRBJ1-2; D gene uncertain. With 4 bases removed from V and 3 bases from J, the gap between germline ends came to 12 bases. This CDR3 spans 14 amino acids. Germline V gives CDR1 MNHEY, CDR2 SMNVEV (reference sequence). CDR3 sequence (DNA): TGTGCCAGCAGTTCTAGTATGGGCCACTATGGCTACACCTTC. This codes for CASSSSMGHYGYTF.

At least ten counts were recorded for this clonotype. V is TRBV7-9 and J is TRBJ2-1; D uncertain. The CDR3 runs 11 residues. V lost 0 bases, J lost 14 bases, and 8 bases lay in between. Germline CDR1 SEHNR, CDR2 FQNEAQ (reference sequence). CDR3 DNA sequence: TGTGCCAGCAGCTTAGCAGGGATGAAGTTCTTC. It translates to CASSLAGMKFF.